This T cell receptor beta chain was documented in a study of cytomegalovirus exposure and HLA in healthy donors. Study results and limitations: Later work found that TCR association rates differed between HLA loci; DRB1 had the most and HLA-C the fewest. Most TCR beta V segments were productive about 90% or about 30% of the time in an earlier analysis. Upon later analysis, HLA-associated TCR beta chains proved more clonally expanded than other, equally common chains.

Use of 60 Vbeta and 13 Jbeta primers characterized the PCR. Clones were read by immunoSEQ multiplex PCR, and TCRdb kept only the in-frame ones, dropping some. The table has 110,000 to 150,000 clones, 79% seen once; the top ten hold just under 1%. About this clone itself: Antigen: not known.

This sequence originates from a man younger than 30 in good health and CMV-seronegative. The material sequenced was PBMCs.

CDR3 protein: CASSWGDWGRNYGYTF. CDR3 nucleotides: TGTGCCAGCAGCTGGGGGGACTGGGGCCGAAATTATGGCTACACCTTC. The rearrangement joins TRBV5-8 to TRBJ1-2, with a tentative D call TRBD1 (5 bases). Germline CDR1 and CDR2: SGHTS and YDEGEE. This CDR3 is 16 amino acids long. V lost 3 bases and J 5 bases, leaving 20 bases between the germline ends. The whole variable domain, filled in from reference TRBV5-8 and TRBJ1-2, reads EAGVTQSPTHLIKTRGQQATLRCSPISGHTSVYWYQQALGLGLQFLLWYDEGEERNRGNFPPRFSGRQFPNYSSELNVNALELEDSALYLCASSWGDWGRNYGYTFGSGTRLTVV.